This T cell receptor (beta chain) was identified in a study of T cell responses to AZD1222 COVID-19 vaccine. Whole-study context: Pooling covered second doses at about 4 or about 12 weeks. Study observations and caveats: Targeting of unmutated variant regions was reportedly seen in nearly half of spike-specific TCRs. Only a handful of AZD1222 recipients, several in all, had baseline seropositivity. Repertoire samples came only from after the peak T cell response.

The germline CDR1 and CDR2 sequences are MNHEY and SMNVEV (reference sequence). The CDR3 extends over 14 amino acids. The ends lost 7 bases at V and 4 bases at J; junction bases unmatched: 9. Turning to this clone: Its antigen is not known.

Libraries were prepared by immunoSEQ multiplex PCR; TCRdb keeps only in-frame clonotypes and omits some of them. In the table there are over 75,000 clones, about 92% of which are singletons. This sequence joins TRBV27 and TRBJ2-7, with 8 positions matching TRBD2. The input for sequencing was peripheral blood, taken on day 0 of AZD1222 vaccination. The clonotype was recovered from an adult in good health. Written as DNA, the CDR3 is TGTGCCAGCACCCCCGTAGCGGGGCCGTACGAGCAGTACTTC. Protein: CASTPVAGPYEQYF.